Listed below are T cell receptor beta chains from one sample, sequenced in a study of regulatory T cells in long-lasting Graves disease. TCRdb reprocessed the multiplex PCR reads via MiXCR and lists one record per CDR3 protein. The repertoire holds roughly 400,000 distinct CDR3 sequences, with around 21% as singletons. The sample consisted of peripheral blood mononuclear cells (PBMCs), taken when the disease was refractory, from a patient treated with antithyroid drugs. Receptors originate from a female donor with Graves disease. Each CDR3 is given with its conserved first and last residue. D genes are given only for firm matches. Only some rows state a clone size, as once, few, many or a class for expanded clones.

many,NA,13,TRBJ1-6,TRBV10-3,TGTGCCACTGTACAGGACGAGATTTCACCCCTCCACTTT,CATVQDEISPLHF
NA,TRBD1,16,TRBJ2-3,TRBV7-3,TGTGCCAGCAGCTTAATGCCCGGACAGGGGACAGATACGCAGTATTTT,CASSLMPGQGTDTQYF
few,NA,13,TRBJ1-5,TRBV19,TGTGCCAGTAGGGACTTAGGCAATCAGCCCCAGCATTTT,CASRDLGNQPQHF
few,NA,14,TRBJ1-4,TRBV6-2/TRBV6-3,TGTGCCAGCAGTTACTCAGGGCCGGGGGAAAAACTGTTTTTT,CASSYSGPGEKLFF
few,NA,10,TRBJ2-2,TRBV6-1,TGTGCCAGCGTCACCGGGGAGCTGTTTTTT,CASVTGELFF
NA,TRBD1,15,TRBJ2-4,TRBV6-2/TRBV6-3,TGTGCCAGCATGATGACAGGGGGCTATTTTGACATTCAGTACTTC,CASMMTGGYFDIQYF
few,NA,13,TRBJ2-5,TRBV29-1,TGCAGCGTTGCGACTAGACTTGAGGTGGCCCAGTACTTC,CSVATRLEVAQYF
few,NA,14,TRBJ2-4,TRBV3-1,TGTGCCAGCAGCCAAGATGCCCCGACTGGCATTCAGTACTTC,CASSQDAPTGIQYF
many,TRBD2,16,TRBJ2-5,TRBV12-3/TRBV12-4,TGTGCCAGCAGTCAAGCGGGAGGGCCTCCCCGAGATACCCAGTACTTC,CASSQAGGPPRDTQYF
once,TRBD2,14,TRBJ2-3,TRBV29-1,TGCAGCGTTGTGGCGGGAGGGCGTAGAGATACGCAGTATTTT,CSVVAGGRRDTQYF
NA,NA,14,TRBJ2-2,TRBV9,TGTGCCAGCAGCGTAGTGTATAACACCGGGGAGCTGTTTTTT,CASSVVYNTGELFF
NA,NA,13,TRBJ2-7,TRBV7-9,TGTGCCAGCAGCCCTTCCGGGCCGTCCGAGCAGTACTTC,CASSPSGPSEQYF
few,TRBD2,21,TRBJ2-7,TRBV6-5,TGTGCCAGCAGTTACCCGCGAAAAAGGACTAGCGGGAGTCCTACCCCTTACGAGCAGTACTTC,CASSYPRKRTSGSPTPYEQYF
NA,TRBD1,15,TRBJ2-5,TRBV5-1,TGCGCCAGCAGCCCGAAGGACAGGGACGGAGAGACCCAGTACTTC,CASSPKDRDGETQYF
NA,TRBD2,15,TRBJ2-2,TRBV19,TGTGCCAGTACCTTAGCGGGAGGGCAAACCGGGGGGCTGTTTTTT,CASTLAGGQTGGLFF
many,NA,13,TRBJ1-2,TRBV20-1,TGCAGTGCTGGATCTGACAGGTTCTATGGCTACACCTTC,CSAGSDRFYGYTF
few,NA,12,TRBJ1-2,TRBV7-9,TGTGCCAGCAGCCCCACAACAGCGGGCTACACCTTC,CASSPTTAGYTF
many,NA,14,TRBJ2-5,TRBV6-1,TGTGCCAGCAGTGAAGGTCGGGAGTGGGAGACCCAGTACTTC,CASSEGREWETQYF
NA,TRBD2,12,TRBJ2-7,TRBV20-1,TGCAGCGGTGTAGCGGGAGGTCCCGAGCAGTACTTC,CSGVAGGPEQYF
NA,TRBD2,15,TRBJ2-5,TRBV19,TGTGCCAGTAGTATAGGAGCGGGAGGAAAAGAGACCCAGTACTTC,CASSIGAGGKETQYF
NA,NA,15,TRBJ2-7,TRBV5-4,TGTGCCAGCAGCTTGGATTGGCCAGAAATCTACGAGCAGTACTTC,CASSLDWPEIYEQYF
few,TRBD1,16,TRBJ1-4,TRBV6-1,TGTGCCAGCAGTGCATCACCGGGACAGGGTTTTGAAAAACTGTTTTTT,CASSASPGQGFEKLFF
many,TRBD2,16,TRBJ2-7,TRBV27,TGTGCCAGCAGTCCTTCGTATAGCGGGCCGGTCGACGAGCAGTACTTC,CASSPSYSGPVDEQYF
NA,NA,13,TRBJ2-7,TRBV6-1,TGTGCCAGCAGTGTAGAGCGGAACTACGAGCAGTACTTC,CASSVERNYEQYF
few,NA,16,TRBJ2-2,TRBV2,TGTGCCAGCCTCTCGGGTGGGAACCTAAACACCGGGGAGCTGTTTTTT,CASLSGGNLNTGELFF
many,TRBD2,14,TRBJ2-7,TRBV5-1,TGCGCCAGCGCGAATAGCGGGAGTCCCTACGAGCAGTACTTC,CASANSGSPYEQYF
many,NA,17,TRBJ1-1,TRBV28,TGTGCCAGCAGTTTAAATGGACCCCCACAGCTGAACACTGAAGCTTTCTTT,CASSLNGPPQLNTEAFF
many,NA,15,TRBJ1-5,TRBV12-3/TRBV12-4,TGTGCCAGCGCGAACGGGACACATAGCAATCAGCCCCAGCATTTT,CASANGTHSNQPQHF
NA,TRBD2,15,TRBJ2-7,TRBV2,TGTGCCAGCAGCGCGGGACTAGCGGGATCTCGCGAGCAGTACTTC,CASSAGLAGSREQYF
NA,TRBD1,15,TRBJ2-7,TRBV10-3,TGTGCCATCAGTGAGTTCAGGGACAGGTCCTACGAGCAGTACTTC,CAISEFRDRSYEQYF
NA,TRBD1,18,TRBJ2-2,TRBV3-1,TGTGCCAGCAGCCAACAGATTCCGGGACAGGGATACACCGGGGAGCTGTTTTTT,CASSQQIPGQGYTGELFF
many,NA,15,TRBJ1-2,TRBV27,TGTGCCAGCAGTTTATCGGAGGGTAGGAGGCAAGGCTACACCTTC,CASSLSEGRRQGYTF